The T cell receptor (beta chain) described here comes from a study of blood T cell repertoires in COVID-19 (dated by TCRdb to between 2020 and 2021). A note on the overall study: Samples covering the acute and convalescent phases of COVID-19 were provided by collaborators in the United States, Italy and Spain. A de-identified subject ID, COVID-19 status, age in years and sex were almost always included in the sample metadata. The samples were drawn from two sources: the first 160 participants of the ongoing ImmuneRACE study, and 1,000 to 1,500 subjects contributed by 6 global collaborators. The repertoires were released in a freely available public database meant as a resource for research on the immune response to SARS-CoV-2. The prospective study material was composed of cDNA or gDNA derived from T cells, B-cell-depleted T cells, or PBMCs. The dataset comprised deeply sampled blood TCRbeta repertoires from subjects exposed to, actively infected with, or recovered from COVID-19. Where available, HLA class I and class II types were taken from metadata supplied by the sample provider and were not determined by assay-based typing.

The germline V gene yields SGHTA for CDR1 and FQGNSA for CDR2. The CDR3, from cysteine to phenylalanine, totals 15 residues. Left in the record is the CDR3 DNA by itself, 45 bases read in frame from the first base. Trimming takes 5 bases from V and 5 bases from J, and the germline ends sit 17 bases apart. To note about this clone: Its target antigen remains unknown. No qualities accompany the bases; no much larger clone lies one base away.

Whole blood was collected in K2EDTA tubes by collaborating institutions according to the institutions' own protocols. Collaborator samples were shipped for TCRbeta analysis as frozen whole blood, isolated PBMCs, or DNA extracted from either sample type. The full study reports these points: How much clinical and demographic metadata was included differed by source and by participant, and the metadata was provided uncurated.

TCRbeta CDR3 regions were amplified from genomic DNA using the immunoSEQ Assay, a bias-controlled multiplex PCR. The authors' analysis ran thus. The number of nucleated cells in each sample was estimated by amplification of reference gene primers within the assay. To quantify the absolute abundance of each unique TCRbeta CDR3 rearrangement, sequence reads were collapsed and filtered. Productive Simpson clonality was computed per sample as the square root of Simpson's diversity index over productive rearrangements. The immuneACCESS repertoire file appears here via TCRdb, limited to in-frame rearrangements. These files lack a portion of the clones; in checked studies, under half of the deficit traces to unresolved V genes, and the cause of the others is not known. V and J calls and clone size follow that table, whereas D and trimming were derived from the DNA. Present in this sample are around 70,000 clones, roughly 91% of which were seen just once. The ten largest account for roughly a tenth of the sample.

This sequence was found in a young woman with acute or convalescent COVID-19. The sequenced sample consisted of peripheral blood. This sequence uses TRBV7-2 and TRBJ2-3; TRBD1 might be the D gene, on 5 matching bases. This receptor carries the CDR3 CASSPTLQGEDTQYF. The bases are TGTGCCAGCAGCCCAACATTACAAGGGGAAGATACGCAGTATTTT.